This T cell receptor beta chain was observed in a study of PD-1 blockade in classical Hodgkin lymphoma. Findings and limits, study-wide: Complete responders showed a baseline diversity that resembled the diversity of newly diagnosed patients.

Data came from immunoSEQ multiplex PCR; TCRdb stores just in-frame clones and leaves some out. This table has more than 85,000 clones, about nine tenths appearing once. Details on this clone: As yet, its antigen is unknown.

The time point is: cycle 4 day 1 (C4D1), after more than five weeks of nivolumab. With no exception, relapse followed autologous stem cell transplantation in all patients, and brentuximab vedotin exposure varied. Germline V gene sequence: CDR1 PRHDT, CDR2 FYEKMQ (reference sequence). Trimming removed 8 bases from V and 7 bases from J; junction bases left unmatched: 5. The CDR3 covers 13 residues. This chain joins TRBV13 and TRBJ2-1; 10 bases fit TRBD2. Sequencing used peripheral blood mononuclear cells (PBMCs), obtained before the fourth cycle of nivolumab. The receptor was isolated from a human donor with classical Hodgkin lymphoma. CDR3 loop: CASFSTSGNEQFF. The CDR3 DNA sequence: TGTGCCAGCTTCTCGACTAGCGGGAATGAGCAGTTCTTC.